Below, 15 T cell receptor beta chains from the same sample are listed, as sequenced in a study of blood T cell repertoires in COVID-19 (dated by TCRdb to about 2020). The protocol used for the library was the immunoSEQ multiplex PCR assay. The table was pulled from immuneACCESS by TCRdb, which kept in-frame rearrangements only. Such tables lose some clones; where checked, under half of the loss comes from unresolved V genes, and the rest has no known cause. Here the sample has 200,000 to 250,000 clones; 82% occur a single time. About 3.7% of the sample comes from the top ten. Sequencing was carried out using PBMCs or T cells enriched from blood (not recorded which). The receptors come from a woman aged 60-75 years who had recovered from COVID-19.

The chain recombines TRBV4-1 with TRBJ2-1; D ambiguous. The germline V and J ends were trimmed by 0 bases and 14 bases, with 14 bases remaining between them. CDR1 is MGHRA and CDR2 is YSYEKL in the germline V gene. The CDR3 totals 13 residues. Here the CDR3 reads CASSQDLLTGEFF. The CDR3 region has the DNA TGCGCCAGCAGCCAAGATCTTTTAACGGGTGAGTTCTTC.

The V call is TRBV5-6, the J call TRBJ1-2; 9 nucleotides match TRBD1. The J segment lost 5 bases and the V segment lost 1 base, leaving 9 bases of the junction unmatched. The CDR3 runs 16 residues. Germline lookup yields CDR1 SGHDT and CDR2 YYEEEE. CDR3 region: CASSLRDRGMRYGYTF. CDR3 in DNA: TGTGCCAGCAGCTTGCGAGACAGGGGGATGCGGTATGGCTACACCTTC.

The V gene is TRBV3-1 (or the pseudogene TRBV3-2), the J gene TRBJ2-7, with a possible D match to TRBD2 (6 bases). This CDR3 has 18 amino acids. Trimming took off 1 base at V and 5 bases at J, with 24 bases between the two ends. Germline V CDR1 and CDR2: LGHDT, YNNKEL (reference sequence). This CDR3 is CASSQVGGAGTLDNEQYF. The CDR3 bases are TGTGCCAGCAGCCAAGTGGGGGGAGCAGGGACCCTCGACAACGAGCAGTACTTC.

V is TRBV29-1 and J is TRBJ1-2; D ambiguous. This CDR3 has 13 residues. Trimming stripped 0 bases from V and 6 bases from J, with 11 bases between. Germline CDR1 reads SQVTM; CDR2 reads ANQGSEA. CDR3 coding DNA: TGCAGCGTTGAAGATGTGGGGAGGAATGGCTACACCTTC. It is translated as CSVEDVGRNGYTF.

This clone appeared a few times. The chain carries TRBV4-1 and TRBJ1-2; D gene ambiguous. The CDR3 totals 13 residues. The V and J ends lost 1 base and 2 bases respectively, with 5 bases between them. Germline CDR1 reads MGHRA; CDR2 reads YSYEKL. Here the CDR3 DNA reads TGCGCCAGCAGCCAAGCACAGAACTATGGCTACACCTTC. Amino acids: CASSQAQNYGYTF.

The V and J genes are TRBV18 and TRBJ2-1, with a weak D call TRBD1 (5 bases). The CDR3 length is 16 residues. Trimming shortened V by 5 bases and J by 3 bases, and 17 bases separated the two germline ends. The germline V gene has CDR1 KGHSH and CDR2 LQKENI. As DNA, the CDR3 is TGTGCCAGCTCAACGACCTGGGGCGAGATCTACAATGAGCAGTTCTTC. Encoded protein: CASSTTWGEIYNEQFF.

V gene TRBV27 combines with J gene TRBJ2-1, with 9 positions matching TRBD2. V trimming: 5 bases; J trimming: 10 bases; junction bases outside the gene matches: 9. This CDR3 is built from 14 residues. Germline V gene data show CDR1 as MNHEY and CDR2 as SMNVEV (reference sequence). The CDR3 DNA follows: TGTGCCAGCAGTCTTAGCGGGAGTCTCGAGGAGCAGTTCTTC. This translates into CASSLSGSLEEQFF.

This sequence joins TRBV11-1 and TRBJ2-1; D is perhaps TRBD2 (5 bases). Trimming cost V 2 bases and J 6 bases, with 14 bases left between them. This CDR3 comprises 15 residues. Germline CDR1 and CDR2: SGHAT and FQDESV (reference sequence). CDR3 nucleotide sequence: TGTGCCAGCAGCTTAAACCGCCGGGCGGGCAATGAGCAGTTCTTC. Its protein product is CASSLNRRAGNEQFF.

The CDR3 DNA sequence: TGTGCCAGCAGCTTATCCACGGACAGCTATGGCTACACCTTC. Translating it yields CASSLSTDSYGYTF. The rearrangement links TRBV7-9 to TRBJ1-2; a possible D gene is TRBD1 (6 bases). With 2 bases removed from V and 4 bases from J, the gap between germline ends came to 11 bases. This CDR3 contains 14 residues. Germline CDR1 is SEHNR and CDR2 is FQNEAQ (reference sequence).

This clone was found a few times. The CDR3 coding sequence is TGTGCCAGTGATGACAGGGGGGCTCAGCCCCAGCATTTT. It specifies CASDDRGAQPQHF. The chain is built from TRBV19 and TRBJ1-5; the match to TRBD1 covers 9 bases. The CDR3 extends over 13 amino acids. The V gene end was trimmed by 8 bases and the J gene end by 6 bases; junction bases not matched to a gene: 5. Germline lookup yields CDR1 LNHDA and CDR2 SQIVND (reference sequence). Variable domain in full (rest from reference TRBV19 and TRBJ1-5): DGGITQSPKYLFRKEGQNVTLSCEQNLNHDAMYWYRQDPGQGLRLIYYSQIVNDFQKGDIAEGYSVSREKKESFPLTVTSAQKNPTAFYLCASDDRGAQPQHFGDGTRLSIL.

J is TRBJ2-7 and V is TRBV7-2, with 7 bases aligning to TRBD1. The CDR3 runs 15 residues. The junction had 9 bases not matched to a gene; V was cut back by 5 bases and J by 2 bases. Germline-derived CDR1 and CDR2 are SGHTA and FQGNSA. The CDR3 sequence: CASSTRTGVPYEQYF. DNA for the CDR3: TGTGCCAGCAGCACCCGGACAGGAGTACCCTACGAGCAGTACTTC.

V gene TRBV27 combines with J gene TRBJ2-3, with TRBD2 matching 9 bases. Per germline, CDR1 MNHEY and CDR2 SMNVEV (reference sequence). The CDR3 covers 15 residues. The J segment lost 4 bases and the V segment lost 2 bases, leaving 4 bases of the junction unmatched. CDR3 coding DNA: TGTGCCAGCAGTTTAATAGCGGGAGTGGCAGATACGCAGTATTTT. Protein sequence: CASSLIAGVADTQYF.

CDR3: CASSLGAGFYEQYF. The CDR3 bases are TGTGCCAGCAGCTTAGGAGCAGGTTTCTACGAGCAGTACTTC. J is TRBJ2-7 and V is TRBV7-6; D uncertain. The CDR3 length is 14 residues. With 1 base removed from V and 3 bases from J, the gap between germline ends came to 10 bases. Germline assignment: CDR1 SGHVS and CDR2 FNYEAQ.

The chain carries TRBV7-2 and TRBJ2-1; 11 nucleotides match TRBD2. The CDR3 has 14 residues. V gave up 3 bases and J gave up 5 bases; unmatched junction bases: 0. The germline gives CDR1 SGHTA, CDR2 FQGNSA. The CDR3 spells CASSFSGRDNEQFF. CDR3 DNA sequence: TGTGCCAGCAGCTTTAGCGGGAGGGACAATGAGCAGTTCTTC. The complete variable domain, with remaining parts taken from reference TRBV7-2 and TRBJ2-1, reads GAGVSQSPSNKVTEKGKDVELRCDPISGHTALYWYRQSLGQGLEFLIYFQGNSAPDKSGLPSDRFSAERTGGSVSTLTIQRTQQEDSAVYLCASSFSGRDNEQFFGPGTRLTVL.

The rearrangement joins TRBV7-2 to TRBJ1-2; no reliable D call. Trimming removed 3 bases from V and 4 bases from J, with 18 bases in between. Germline CDR1 and CDR2: SGHTA and FQGNSA. CDR3 length equals 16 residues. CDR3 coding DNA: TGTGCCAGCAGCTTCGAGGGTGGCCGGTGGGCCTATGGCTACACCTTC. Translated, it gives CASSFEGGRWAYGYTF.